This T cell receptor beta chain was recorded in a study of cytomegalovirus exposure and HLA in healthy donors. As for the study in general: There were over 350 genotyped donors. Of these, about 81% fell in the genetic ancestry cluster associated with self-reported Caucasian donors.

With respect to this clone: No antigen is known for it. The junction and the germline gene differ at one end; a read error may be behind it.

The CDR3 has 14 amino acids. Germline V CDR1 and CDR2: SEHNR, FQNEAQ (reference sequence). This cohort consisted of healthy bone marrow donors. There were likely unrecorded immune exposures, though donors were nominally healthy when sampled. This PCR relied on a set of 60 Vbeta primers and 13 Jbeta primers. Clones were read by immunoSEQ multiplex PCR, and TCRdb kept only the in-frame ones, dropping some. The repertoire holds fewer than 200,000 clones, with approximately 82% as singletons. Study-wide points: TCR beta chain V- and J-gene trimming was linked, in a later analysis, to a missense variant in DCLRE1C.

The V and J genes are TRBV7-9 and TRBJ2-3; 10 nucleotides match TRBD2. The TCR sequence derives from a man aged 40-49 years in good health and CMV-seropositive. The material sequenced was PBMCs. The CDR3 spells CASTLAGGTDTQYF. DNA of the CDR3: TGTGCCAGCACCTTAGCGGGAGGTACAGATACGCAGTATTTT.